The T cell receptor (beta chain) under discussion was sequenced for a study of control samples from healthy donors and cancer patients. The repertoire was sequenced with immunoSEQ multiplex PCR; TCRdb's copy has only in-frame clones and lacks some. Here the sample spans 150,000 to 170,000 clones, approximately 94% being singletons. Trimming shortened V by 4 bases and J by 2 bases, and 18 bases separated the two germline ends. Looked up from germline, CDR1 is SGHRS and CDR2 is YFSETQ. The CDR3 runs 17 residues. The source is a man between 35 and 55 years old in good health. The sequenced sample consisted of blood. This sequence joins TRBV5-1 and TRBJ2-2; tentatively, D is TRBD2 (5 bases). CDR3 protein: CASSLLPGKGNTGELFF. The CDR3, as DNA: TGCGCCAGCAGCCTCCTTCCCGGGAAGGGAAACACCGGGGAGCTGTTTTTT.